A selection of T cell receptor beta chains follows, all from one sample in a study of radiotherapy plus CTLA-4 blockade in lung cancer. Sequenced by immunoSEQ multiplex PCR; TCRdb stores in-frame clones only, minus some. The sample lists roughly 57,000 clones; 70% to 85% were seen once. The sample here was peripheral blood, taken from a patient treated with radiotherapy plus ipilimumab. All receptors derive from a human donor with non-small cell lung cancer whose response to radiotherapy plus ipilimumab could not be evaluated. The CDR3 runs from the conserved cysteine through the conserved F or W. Fields, in order: D gene, J gene, V gene, clone size, CDR3 DNA, CDR3 protein. A D gene is named only where the DNA matches it firmly. A row's size may be missing; if present it is once, few, many or a size class.

D: .; J: TRBJ2-1; V: TRBV5-4; size: .; DNA: TGTGCCAGCAGCTGGGGGCGGGAGCAGTTCTTC; CDR3: CASSWGREQFF
D: .; J: TRBJ2-1; V: TRBV4-3; size: .; DNA: TGCGCCAGCAGCCGGGGGGGCGGTAATTTGGGCTATGAGCAGTTCTTC; CDR3: CASSRGGGNLGYEQFF
D: TRBD1; J: TRBJ2-2; V: TRBV4-1; size: few; DNA: TGCGCCAGCAGCCGGGGACAGGGATCTTCCGGGGAGCTGTTTTTT; CDR3: CASSRGQGSSGELFF
D: TRBD1; J: TRBJ1-5; V: TRBV5-8; size: .; DNA: TGTGCCAGCAGCCCCCTTATCGACAGGGGATATCAGCCCCAGCATTTT; CDR3: CASSPLIDRGYQPQHF
D: .; J: TRBJ1-3; V: TRBV7-2; size: .; DNA: TGTGCCAGCAGCTTTGGTAACGGTCCTGGAAACACCATATATTTT; CDR3: CASSFGNGPGNTIYF
D: TRBD2; J: TRBJ2-7; V: TRBV19; size: .; DNA: TGTGCCACCGCATTGGCTAGCGGGTCCTACGAGCAGTACTTC; CDR3: CATALASGSYEQYF
D: TRBD2; J: TRBJ2-7; V: TRBV7-2; size: .; DNA: TGTGCCAGCAGCTTAGTTGGGGGGGGGAGGGGTCACGAGCAGTACTTC; CDR3: CASSLVGGGRGHEQYF
D: .; J: TRBJ1-1; V: TRBV11-2; size: .; DNA: TGTGCCAGCAGGTTACAGGGTAGTAGCACTGAAGCTTTCTTT; CDR3: CASRLQGSSTEAFF
D: .; J: TRBJ2-5; V: TRBV21-1; size: .; DNA: TGTGCCAGCAGCAAAAGGATCATACAACTATACCAAGAGACCCAGTACTTC; CDR3: CASSKRIIQLYQETQYF
D: .; J: TRBJ1-2; V: TRBV5-1; size: .; DNA: TGCGCCAGCAGCTTGGCTTTAGCAGTTAACTATGGCTACACCTTC; CDR3: CASSLALAVNYGYTF